One sample yielded the 8 T cell receptor beta chains listed below, sequenced in a study of blood T cell repertoires in COVID-19. Clones were sequenced by immunoSEQ multiplex PCR, and TCRdb holds only the in-frame ones, with some missing. Of approximately 380,000 clones in the sample, approximately 90% are singletons; the top ten hold about 0.86%. The source material was PBMCs or T cells enriched from blood (not recorded which). The receptors were gathered from a middle-aged woman who had been exposed to COVID-19.

The rearrangement links TRBV6-2 or TRBV6-3 to TRBJ2-5, with D possibly being TRBD1 (6 bases). Germline CDR1 MNHEY, CDR2 SVGEGT. This CDR3 spans 13 amino acids. The ends were cut back, 3 bases at V and 13 bases at J, with 18 bases in the middle. The CDR3 sequence is CASSYPQVQGPYF. As DNA, the CDR3 is TGTGCCAGCAGTTATCCTCAAGTTCAGGGGCCGTACTTC.

The chain uses TRBV28 and TRBJ2-7; possible D gene TRBD2, 5 bases. This CDR3 contains 14 residues. Trimming removed 3 bases at V and 6 bases at J, with 15 bases between. In germline, CDR1 is MDHEN, CDR2 SYDVKM. CDR3 nucleotide sequence: TGTGCCAGCAGTTTCCCGGGAAAGGGCCGCGAGCAGTACTTC. Translation: CASSFPGKGREQYF.

The sample holds a few counts of this clone. V gene TRBV6-6 combines with J gene TRBJ2-7, with a possible D match to TRBD1 (5 bases). From germline, CDR1 is MNHNY and CDR2 SVGAGI (reference sequence). CDR3 length equals 12 residues. V lost 7 bases and J 4 bases, leaving 11 bases between the germline ends. In nucleotides, the CDR3 is TGTGCCAGCAACCAGGGTGCGTACGAGCAGTACTTC. Translation: CASNQGAYEQYF.

Written as DNA, the CDR3 is TGCGCCAGCAGCTTACTACGCCCGGGGTCCAATGAGCAGTTCTTC. This codes for CASSLLRPGSNEQFF. This chain connects TRBV5-1 to TRBJ2-1; a possible D gene is TRBD2 (5 bases). The germline CDR1 and CDR2 sequences are SGHRS and YFSETQ. The CDR3 consists of 15 residues. Between the trimmed V and J ends, which lost 2 bases and 6 bases, there was a span of 15 bases. The full variable domain, with the rest looked up from reference TRBV5-1 and TRBJ2-1, is KAGVTQTPRYLIKTRGQQVTLSCSPISGHRSVSWYQQTPGQGLQFLFEYFSETQRNKGNFPGRFSGRQFSNSRSEMNVSTLELGDSALYLCASSLLRPGSNEQFFGPGTRLTVL.

The chain employs TRBV5-4 and TRBJ2-1; 10 nucleotides match TRBD2. Looked up from germline, CDR1 is SGHNT and CDR2 is YYREEE (reference sequence). The CDR3 totals 16 residues. V lost 1 base and J lost 7; bases outside the gene matches: 8. This CDR3 is CASSLLSSGGGNEQFF. CDR3 DNA: TGTGCCAGCAGCTTGTTGTCTAGCGGGGGTGGGAATGAGCAGTTCTTC.

The V gene is TRBV7-2, the J gene TRBJ2-7; D gene uncertain. Trimming took off 1 base at V and 0 bases at J, with 16 bases between the two ends. Germline V gene lookup returns CDR1 SGHTA and CDR2 FQGNSA. This CDR3 has 17 amino acids. The CDR3 reads CASSLERLASSSYEQYF. The CDR3 DNA sequence: TGTGCCAGCAGCTTAGAGAGACTGGCTTCTAGCTCCTACGAGCAGTACTTC.

The genes are TRBV19 and TRBJ2-1; 10 bases match TRBD1. In germline, CDR1 is LNHDA, CDR2 SQIVND (reference sequence). With 10 bases clipped from V and 8 bases from J, the junction kept 11 bases outside the gene matches. The CDR3 loop spans 14 amino acids. The CDR3 loop is CATSRQGARDEQFF. CDR3 DNA: TGTGCCACTAGCAGACAGGGGGCGCGGGATGAGCAGTTCTTC.

V and J are TRBV5-1 and TRBJ1-2; weak D call: TRBD1 (6 bases). In germline, CDR1 is SGHRS, CDR2 YFSETQ. This CDR3 region has 13 residues. The V end was cut by 4 bases, the J end by 7 bases, with 14 bases between. CDR3 bases: TGCGCCAGCAGCGGGACAAGCCGGGGTGGCTACACCTTC. Translated: CASSGTSRGGYTF.